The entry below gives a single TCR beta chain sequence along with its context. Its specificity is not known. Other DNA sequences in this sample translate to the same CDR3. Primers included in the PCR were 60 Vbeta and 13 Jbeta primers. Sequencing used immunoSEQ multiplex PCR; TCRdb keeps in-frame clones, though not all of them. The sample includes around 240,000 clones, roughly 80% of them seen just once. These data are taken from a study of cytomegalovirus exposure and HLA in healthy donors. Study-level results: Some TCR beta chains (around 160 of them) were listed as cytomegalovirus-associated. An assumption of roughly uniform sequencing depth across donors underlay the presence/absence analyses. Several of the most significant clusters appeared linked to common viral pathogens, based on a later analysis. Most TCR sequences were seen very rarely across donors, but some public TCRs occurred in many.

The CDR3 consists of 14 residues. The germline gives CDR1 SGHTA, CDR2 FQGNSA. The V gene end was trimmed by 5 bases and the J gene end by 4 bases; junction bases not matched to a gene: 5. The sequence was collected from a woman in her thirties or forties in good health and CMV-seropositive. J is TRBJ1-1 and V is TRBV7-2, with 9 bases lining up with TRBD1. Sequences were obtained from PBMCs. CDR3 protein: CASSRDRARTEAFF. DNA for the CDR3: TGTGCCAGCAGCAGGGACAGGGCCCGCACTGAAGCTTTCTTT.